The 32 T cell receptor beta chains listed next were all sequenced from one sample in a study of memory CD8 T cells in hepatitis C reinfection (TCRdb year 2017). Read against the paper, the sample's time point label means: late/post reinfection, 12 to 24 weeks after detection. Sorted cells were sequenced directly ex vivo, without in vitro expansion prior to TCR sequencing. Library preparation used the immunoSEQ multiplex PCR assay. As stored in TCRdb, this immuneACCESS dataset retains in-frame rearrangements with V and J assigned. A fraction of the clones does not appear; measured against another copy, unresolved V genes explain less than half of the discrepancy, and the remainder lacks a known reason. This sample has tens of thousands of clones in its table, and about 88% of those were observed once. Roughly 0.7% of the sample lies in the top ten. Sequencing was done on a sample of naive CD8+ T cells sorted from blood. The cell subset or site label, read with the paper, signifies: total naive CD8+CD45RO- T cells. Every receptor here comes from a man younger than 35 with hepatitis C virus infection.

CDR3 protein: CASNGQGLNYEQYV. CDR3 nucleotide sequence: TGCGCCAGCAACGGACAGGGGTTGAACTACGAGCAGTACGTC. The chain has TRBV10-2 and TRBJ2-7; 9 bases agree with TRBD1. The CDR3 is made up of 14 amino acids. Germline V gene data show CDR1 as WSHSY and CDR2 as SAAADI. V lost 7 bases, J lost 3 bases, and 7 bases stayed unmatched.

This clone was observed a single time. The rearrangement links TRBV27 to TRBJ2-7; 7 bases line up with TRBD2. The germline V gene encodes CDR1 MNHEY and CDR2 SMNVEV (reference sequence). The length of the CDR3 is 15 residues. V lost 4 bases, J lost 4 bases, and 10 bases stayed unmatched. CDR3 DNA sequence: TGTGCCAGCAGTTCCGCCATAGCGGGCATTTACGAGCAGTACTTC. It codes for CASSSAIAGIYEQYF.

This clone was observed a single time. This chain links TRBV27 with TRBJ2-1; 7 bases fit TRBD2. CDR1 and CDR2 (germline): MNHEY, SMNVEV (reference sequence). This CDR3 contains 15 residues. Trimming at V came to 6 bases and at J to 4 bases, leaving 9 bases not matched to a gene. CDR3 region: CASSSGGTPYNEQFF. The DNA of the CDR3 is TGTGCCAGCAGCTCGGGGGGAACGCCTTACAATGAGCAGTTCTTC.

This chain joins TRBV30 and TRBJ1-2; 7 nucleotides match TRBD1. Per the germline V gene, CDR1 is GTSNPN and CDR2 is SVGIG (reference sequence). The trim removed 0 bases at V and 5 bases at J, leaving 6 bases unmatched. The CDR3 is made up of 14 amino acids. CDR3 sequence: CAWSVEGALYGYTF. The DNA for the CDR3 is TGTGCCTGGAGTGTAGAGGGGGCTCTTTATGGCTACACCTTC.

The chain uses TRBV18 and TRBJ1-1, with a possible D match to TRBD1 (5 bases). The CDR3 sequence is 12 residues long. CDR1 and CDR2 (germline): KGHSH, LQKENI. The V end was cut by 6 bases, the J end by 1 base, with 6 bases between. The CDR3 sequence is CASSGQNTEAFF. As DNA, the CDR3 is TGTGCCAGCTCCGGACAGAACACTGAAGCTTTCTTT.

The sample holds a few counts of this clone. The CDR3 region is CASSRRGSGEQYF. The CDR3 DNA sequence: TGTGCCAGCAGTCGCAGAGGGTCGGGCGAGCAGTACTTC. The V gene is TRBV27, the J gene TRBJ2-7; D perhaps matches TRBD2 (5 bases). V dropped 5 bases and J dropped 6 bases, with 14 bases sitting between them. Germline-derived CDR1 and CDR2 are MNHEY and SMNVEV (reference sequence). The CDR3 is made up of 13 amino acids.

This clone was seen only once. The V gene is TRBV7-9, the J gene TRBJ2-1; TRBD2 aligns across 7 bases. The trim removed 7 bases at V and 2 bases at J, leaving 17 bases unmatched. The CDR3 loop spans 18 amino acids. Germline CDR1 reads SEHNR; CDR2 reads FQNEAQ (reference sequence). In nucleotides, the CDR3 is TGTGCCAGCACCCCGTCGGCGGTGATGAGCGGGACCTACAATGAGCAGTTCTTC. Amino acids: CASTPSAVMSGTYNEQFF.

The chain couples TRBV5-6 to TRBJ1-1, with D uncertain. V gave up 2 bases and J gave up 8 bases, with 7 bases separating them. The CDR3 has 11 amino acids. CDR1 is SGHDT and CDR2 is YYEEEE in the germline V gene. The CDR3 bases are TGTGCCAGCAGCTTCGGCAGGGAAGCTTTCTTT. Its protein product is CASSFGREAFF. Together with reference TRBV5-6 and TRBJ1-1, the CDR3 gives the full variable domain: DAGVTQSPTHLIKTRGQQVTLRCSPKSGHDTVSWYQQALGQGPQFIFQYYEEEERQRGNFPDRFSGHQFPNYSSELNVNALLLGDSALYLCASSFGREAFFGQGTRLTVV.

The chain has TRBV27 and TRBJ2-2, with D perhaps matching TRBD1 (6 bases). Trimming removed 6 bases from V and 3 bases from J, with 14 bases in between. The germline V gene encodes CDR1 MNHEY and CDR2 SMNVEV (reference sequence). The CDR3 covers 15 residues. CDR3 protein: CASSQETGYTGELFF. The CDR3 DNA is TGTGCCAGCAGCCAGGAGACAGGTTACACCGGGGAGCTGTTTTTT.

The chain combines TRBV6-5 with TRBJ1-2, with D perhaps TRBD1 (6 bases). The germline CDR1 and CDR2 sequences are MNHEY and SVGAGI. Trimming removed 0 bases at V and 7 bases at J, with 15 bases between. This CDR3 comprises 15 residues. The CDR3 reads CASSYSNSGESGYTF. The CDR3 DNA is TGTGCCAGCAGTTACTCGAATTCAGGGGAGAGTGGCTACACCTTC.

The chain has TRBV6-5 and TRBJ2-1, with a weak D call TRBD2 (6 bases). The germline V gene has CDR1 MNHEY and CDR2 SVGAGI. This CDR3 is 11 amino acids long. V lost 6 bases, J lost 15 bases, and 15 bases lay in between. CDR3 protein: CASRFLGGLFF. The CDR3 bases are TGTGCCAGCAGGTTCCTAGGAGGGCTGTTCTTC.

V is TRBV7-9 and J is TRBJ1-3; the D is unclear. Germline V lookup: CDR1 SEHNR, CDR2 FQNEAQ (reference sequence). V shed 6 bases and J shed 8 bases, with 11 bases lying between them. CDR3 size: 12 residues. CDR3 nucleotide sequence: TGTGCCAGCAGTCCACCTAGTTACACCATATATTTT. This encodes CASSPPSYTIYF.

The chain joins TRBV6-5 to TRBJ2-3; 11 bases line up with TRBD2. Germline trimming cut 0 bases from V and 6 bases from J; bases unmatched to any gene: 5. The CDR3 length is 16 residues. Germline-derived CDR1 and CDR2 are MNHEY and SVGAGI. CDR3 bases: TGTGCCAGCAGTTACTCCCGTAGCGGGAGGGAGGATACGCAGTATTTT. Its translation: CASSYSRSGREDTQYF.

The rearrangement joins TRBV27 to TRBJ2-7; 8 positions match TRBD2. The CDR3 is 15 amino acids. Germline V gene data show CDR1 as MNHEY and CDR2 as SMNVEV (reference sequence). J gave up 2 bases and V 2 bases, and 5 bases lay outside the gene matches. As DNA, the CDR3 is TGTGCCAGCAGTTTAGGAGCGGGGGCCACCTACGAGCAGTACGTC. It translates to CASSLGAGATYEQYV.

The chain uses TRBV6-5 and TRBJ2-7, with D possibly matching TRBD2 (5 bases). Trimming took off 1 base at V and 5 bases at J, with 12 bases between the two ends. This CDR3 has 14 residues. Germline lookup yields CDR1 MNHEY and CDR2 SVGAGI. CDR3 DNA sequence: TGTGCCAGCAGTTACTGGAGGCTAGCCCACGAGCAGTACTTC. Encoded protein: CASSYWRLAHEQYF.

The V call is TRBV9, the J call TRBJ2-3; D is perhaps TRBD2 (5 bases). Germline V gene lookup returns CDR1 SGDLS and CDR2 YYNGEE. The V gene lost 0 bases and the J gene lost 7 bases, with 18 bases spanning the gap. The CDR3 runs to 16 residues. The CDR3 bases are TGTGCCAGCAGCGTAGTGGACCGGGAAGGCAAAAATACGCAGTATTTT. It codes for CASSVVDREGKNTQYF.

This chain joins TRBV14 and TRBJ2-1; 12 bases line up with TRBD2. With 4 bases clipped from V and 3 bases from J, the junction kept 1 base outside the gene matches. Germline V lookup: CDR1 SGHDN, CDR2 FVKESK. This CDR3 contains 15 residues. CDR3: CASSPTSGSYNEQFF. The CDR3, as DNA: TGTGCCAGCAGCCCGACTAGCGGGAGCTACAATGAGCAGTTCTTC.

The rearrangement links TRBV19 to TRBJ2-2; D possibly corresponds to TRBD1 (6 bases). From germline, CDR1 is LNHDA and CDR2 SQIVND (reference sequence). The V end lost 1 base, the J end lost 4 bases, and 10 bases lay between the germline ends. The CDR3 runs 15 residues. In DNA, the CDR3 is TGTGCCAGTAGTATAGGAGGGACAATCACCGGGGAGCTGTTTTTT. Protein sequence: CASSIGGTITGELFF.

The gene calls are TRBV27 and TRBJ2-1; 7 nucleotides match TRBD2. Germline assignment: CDR1 MNHEY and CDR2 SMNVEV (reference sequence). The CDR3 loop spans 16 amino acids. Losses at the gene ends were 5 bases for V and 2 bases for J; bases not matched to a gene: 9. Here the CDR3 DNA reads TGTGCCAGCAGTCCCCAAGCGGGAATCACCTACAATGAGCAGTTCTTC. Its protein is CASSPQAGITYNEQFF.

The V and J genes are TRBV27 and TRBJ1-5, with 8 bases lining up with TRBD1. The CDR3 is made up of 15 amino acids. Trimming removed 0 bases from V and 5 bases from J; junction bases left unmatched: 3. The germline V gene encodes CDR1 MNHEY and CDR2 SMNVEV (reference sequence). Here the CDR3 DNA reads TGTGCCAGCAGTTTATCCCACAGGGGGGATCAGCCCCAGCATTTT. Protein: CASSLSHRGDQPQHF.

This sequence joins TRBV7-9 and TRBJ1-5; D not resolved. CDR1 is SEHNR and CDR2 is FQNEAQ in the germline V gene (reference sequence). This CDR3 comprises 14 residues. Deletions cut 5 bases from V and 1 base from J, with 9 bases between. CDR3 region: CASSRTESNQPQHF. The CDR3 DNA sequence: TGTGCCAGCAGCCGGACTGAGAGCAATCAGCCCCAGCATTTT.

The chain links TRBV7-2 to TRBJ2-3, with 10 nucleotides matching TRBD1. V was pared by 0 bases and J by 0 bases, with 6 bases of the junction left unmatched. Germline loops: CDR1 SGHTA, CDR2 FQGNSA. This CDR3 region has 18 residues. CDR3 in DNA: TGTGCCAGCAGCTTAGCGGGACAGGGGATCGCGAGCACAGATACGCAGTATTTT. Encoded protein: CASSLAGQGIASTDTQYF.

This sequence joins TRBV27 and TRBJ1-1; 10 nucleotides line up with TRBD1. There are 14 residues in the CDR3. Germline-derived CDR1 and CDR2 are MNHEY and SMNVEV (reference sequence). Trimming at V came to 3 bases and at J to 4 bases, leaving 2 bases not matched to a gene. The CDR3 nucleotides read TGTGCCAGCAGTTTGGACAGGGGGACCACTGAAGCTTTCTTT. It is translated as CASSLDRGTTEAFF.

The chain carries TRBV27 and TRBJ1-1, with D possibly being TRBD1 (6 bases). There are 12 residues in the CDR3. The V end lost 2 bases, the J end lost 8 bases, and 9 bases lay between the germline ends. Germline lookup yields CDR1 MNHEY and CDR2 SMNVEV (reference sequence). The CDR3 DNA sequence: TGTGCCAGCAGTTTAATTACAGGGGAAGCTTTCTTT. Its translation: CASSLITGEAFF.

V and J are TRBV10-3 and TRBJ2-1; 9 bases map to TRBD1. J was trimmed by 4 bases and V by 5 bases; bases with no gene match: 6. This CDR3 has 15 amino acids. The V gene's germline CDR1 is ENHRY and CDR2 SYGVKD. The CDR3 DNA is TGTGCCATCAGTACCCCCGGACAGGGGTACAATGAGCAGTTCTTC. Its protein is CAISTPGQGYNEQFF.

This rearrangement joins TRBV27 to TRBJ1-1, with 7 positions matching TRBD1. CDR3 length: 14 residues. In germline, CDR1 is MNHEY, CDR2 SMNVEV (reference sequence). Trimming took 0 bases from V and 4 from J; bases not matched to a gene: 2. For the CDR3, the DNA is TGTGCCAGCAGTTTATCAGGGGGCGGCACTGAAGCTTTCTTT. As protein: CASSLSGGGTEAFF.

This chain joins TRBV19 and TRBJ2-1; TRBD2 might be the D (6 bases). V was cut by 0 bases and J by 7 bases, with 13 bases left in between. CDR1 is LNHDA and CDR2 is SQIVND in the germline V gene (reference sequence). The CDR3 is made up of 15 amino acids. CDR3 DNA sequence: TGTGCCAGTAGTATAGATTCCCTGGGGAGGAATGAGCAGTTCTTC. It is translated as CASSIDSLGRNEQFF.

This chain uses TRBV7-9 with TRBJ2-1; possible D gene TRBD1, 5 bases. CDR3 length: 15 amino acids. V dropped 5 bases and J dropped 4 bases, with 15 bases sitting between them. Looked up from germline, CDR1 is SEHNR and CDR2 is FQNEAQ (reference sequence). CDR3: CASSPRQPSYNEQFF. DNA of the CDR3: TGTGCCAGCAGCCCCCGACAGCCGTCTTACAATGAGCAGTTCTTC.

The V gene is TRBV5-6, the J gene TRBJ2-5; the match to TRBD1 covers 8 bases. The CDR3 contains 13 residues. Trimming took 4 bases from V and 4 from J; bases not matched to a gene: 3. CDR1 is SGHDT, CDR2 YYEEEE, per germline. This CDR3 is CASSADRGETQYF. The CDR3 region has the DNA TGTGCCAGCAGCGCCGACAGGGGAGAGACCCAGTACTTC.

The chain links TRBV5-4 to TRBJ2-2; no reliable D call. CDR1 is SGHNT and CDR2 is YYREEE in the germline V gene (reference sequence). There are 13 residues in the CDR3. V lost 5 bases, J lost 6 bases, and 11 bases lay in between. This CDR3 is CASRSSLSGELFF. CDR3 bases: TGTGCCAGCAGGTCGAGTCTGTCCGGGGAGCTGTTTTTT.

This clone was detected once. The J gene is TRBJ2-7, the V gene TRBV7-2, with TRBD2 matching over 7 bases. V lost 1 base, J lost 6 bases, and 6 bases stayed unmatched. This CDR3 is built from 14 residues. Germline V gene data show CDR1 as SGHTA and CDR2 as FQGNSA. CDR3 nucleotides: TGTGCCAGCAGCTTAGATTGGGGGGGGGTCGAGCAGTACGTC. Translated, it gives CASSLDWGGVEQYV.

This chain joins TRBV21-1 and TRBJ2-7; TRBD1 was called by the table and not checked on the DNA. TRBV21-1 is flagged as a pseudogene. The CDR3 spans 19 residues. CDR3 bases: TGTGCCAGCAGCAAAGGGGACAGGGGGCGATTTTATCTTCAACACGAGCAGTACGTC. Translating it yields CASSKGDRGRFYLQHEQYV.